This T cell receptor (beta chain) was recovered during a study of beta chain features in type 1 diabetes. Study overall: Cell yields, gender and age were similar in healthy donors and patients.

Expressed TCRB transcripts were sequenced because the entire RNA isolate underwent reverse transcription. Using immunoSEQ multiplex PCR, the repertoire was profiled, and TCRdb retains in-frame clones only, with some absent. This sample carries just over 450,000 clones, approximately 30% of them seen once, and the ten largest clones take 0.05% to 0.065%. Study-level findings and limits: The analysis here could not establish whether HLA type shapes TCRB rearrangement.

After removal of 3 bases from V and 5 bases from J, the junction contained 5 bases not matched to a gene. The CDR3 runs to 14 residues. Germline CDR1 and CDR2: KGHSH and LQKENI. Worth noting for this clone: Its antigen is currently unknown. Within the sample, other DNA sequences also encode this same CDR3.

Sequences were obtained from naive CD4+ T cells from blood. This clonotype originated in a man in his late teens or twenties in good health. This chain joins TRBV18 and TRBJ2-5, with 8 bases identical to TRBD1. CDR3 loop: CASSPRTGRETQYF. CDR3 DNA sequence: TGTGCCAGCTCACCTCGGACAGGGAGGGAGACCCAGTACTTC.